The rows below give T cell receptor beta chains drawn from one sample of a study of cytomegalovirus exposure and HLA in healthy donors. Measured with immunoSEQ multiplex PCR; TCRdb has only the in-frame clones, and not every one. The sample yields 200,000 or so clones, approximately 87% seen once. The sequenced sample consisted of PBMCs. Receptors originate from a woman between 18 and 29 years old in good health and CMV-seronegative. Each CDR3 is given with its conserved first and last residue. D genes are given only for firm matches. Part of the rows lack a size; the others show once, few, many or a class for expanded clones.

J,size,V,D,DNA,CDR3
TRBJ2-1,NA,TRBV30,TRBD2,TGTGCCTGGAGTGTACGGGGGGTAGGGCAGTTCTTC,CAWSVRGVGQFF
TRBJ2-7,once,TRBV7-9,NA,TGTGCCAGCAGCTCCCCCGGGACTGCCTTGGAGCAGTACTTC,CASSSPGTALEQYF
TRBJ1-1,once,TRBV30,NA,TGTGCCTGGGGACGGGGGGTAGGAACTGAAGCTTTCTTT,CAWGRGVGTEAFF
TRBJ1-2,NA,TRBV30,NA,TGTGCCTGGAGTGTAACCTGGAAGGGCTACACCTTC,CAWSVTWKGYTF
TRBJ2-2,NA,TRBV27,NA,TGTGCCAGCAGATCGGGACACCTACGGAACACCGGGGAGCTGTTTTTT,CASRSGHLRNTGELFF
TRBJ1-6,NA,TRBV21-1,NA,TGTGCCAGCAGCAAAGTCCCTCAAAAGGGGCCTAATTCACCCCTCCACTTT,CASSKVPQKGPNSPLHF
TRBJ2-1,NA,TRBV29-1,TRBD2,TGCAGCGTTCGACCCAATAGCGGGAGCTACAATGAGCAGTTCTTC,CSVRPNSGSYNEQFF
TRBJ1-1,NA,TRBV5-1,NA,TGCGCCAGCAGCTTTCTTACGGAGAACACTGAAGCTTTCTTT,CASSFLTENTEAFF
TRBJ1-4,NA,TRBV28,NA,TGTGCCAGCAGTCCGACCGACGGACAACCCTCTGGTGAAAAACTGTTTTTT,CASSPTDGQPSGEKLFF
TRBJ1-5,NA,TRBV2,TRBD1,TGTGCCAGCAGTGGGGGACAGGGGGCCAATCAGCCCCAGCATTTT,CASSGGQGANQPQHF
TRBJ2-3,NA,TRBV4-1,TRBD2,TGCGCCAGCAGCCCGAAACGACTAGCGGGGGGTTATACGCAGTATTTT,CASSPKRLAGGYTQYF
TRBJ1-1,NA,TRBV27,NA,TGTGCCAGCAGTTTCTGGGGACGGGGAGACACTGAAGCTTTCTTT,CASSFWGRGDTEAFF
TRBJ2-7,once,TRBV30,NA,TGTGCCTGGTCCCGGGCGACCGGACGGTTCTCCTACGAGCAGTACTTC,CAWSRATGRFSYEQYF
TRBJ1-1,NA,TRBV7-9,TRBD1,TGTGCCAGCAGCGACAGGGAGAGGCACACTGAAGCTTTCTTT,CASSDRERHTEAFF
TRBJ1-1,NA,TRBV7-8,NA,TGTGCCAGCAGCCGACACAGCAAGAACACTGAAGCTTTCTTT,CASSRHSKNTEAFF
TRBJ2-2,few,TRBV28,NA,TGTGCCAGCACCCAGCGCACCGGGGAGCTGTTTTTT,CASTQRTGELFF
TRBJ2-2,NA,TRBV5-4,NA,TGTGCCAGCAGCCGCAGTGGCCGGGAGCTGTTTTTT,CASSRSGRELFF
TRBJ1-1,NA,TRBV6-6,NA,TGTGCCAGCAGTTACTCGAAACCCAGGGTAGTCGGTGTTGCTTTCTTT,CASSYSKPRVVGVAFF
TRBJ2-7,NA,TRBV11-2,TRBD1,TGTGCCAGCAGCTTAGTCGGCAGGGGGCGGGACGAGCAGTACTTC,CASSLVGRGRDEQYF
TRBJ1-2,once,TRBV5-4,NA,TGTGCCAGCAGCTCTCCTTACGGCGCAGGGGTTAACTATGGCTACACCTTC,CASSSPYGAGVNYGYTF
TRBJ1-1,NA,TRBV2,NA,TGTGCCAGCAGTGAAGGCAGGGCCGGCTACGGGAACACTGAAGCTTTCTTT,CASSEGRAGYGNTEAFF
TRBJ1-1,NA,TRBV29-1,NA,TGCAGCGGAACGGGACTCATCACTGAAGCTTTCTTT,CSGTGLITEAFF
TRBJ2-1,NA,TRBV10-1,TRBD2,TGCGCCAGCAGTGAGTCGGAAAGACGGGGGGGCTTCAGTGAGCAGTTCTTC,CASSESERRGGFSEQFF
TRBJ1-2,few,TRBV10-3,TRBD1,TGTGCCATCAGCGGACAGGGGGATGGCTACACCTTC,CAISGQGDGYTF
TRBJ2-4,NA,TRBV7-9,TRBD2,TGTGCCAGCAGCTTAGTCCCTAGCGGGAGGGGCGAGGACATTCAGTACTTC,CASSLVPSGRGEDIQYF
TRBJ1-5,few,TRBV27,NA,TGTGCCAGCAGTACCTCTCGACAGACTGATCAGCCCCAGCATTTT,CASSTSRQTDQPQHF
TRBJ2-7,NA,TRBV7-2,NA,TGTGCCAGCAGCCAGACTAGTTCCGAGCAGTACTTC,CASSQTSSEQYF
TRBJ2-7,once,TRBV27,NA,TGTGCCAGCAGGGGGTTAAAGGACGGCTACGAGCAGTACTTC,CASRGLKDGYEQYF
TRBJ1-2,NA,TRBV7-9,NA,TGTGCCAGCAGCTTACCTCCAGGGAAGGACTACACCTTC,CASSLPPGKDYTF
TRBJ1-4,NA,TRBV7-6,NA,TGTGCCAGCAGCTCCACTCGAACAGGGTCCCCTAATGAAAAACTGTTTTTT,CASSSTRTGSPNEKLFF
TRBJ1-2,NA,TRBV2,NA,TGTGCCAGCAGCCCAGCCCCGCGAGGCTATGGCTACACCTTC,CASSPAPRGYGYTF
TRBJ2-7,NA,TRBV5-1,NA,TGCGCCAGCAGCTTGGTAGGGGCGGACTACGAGCAGTACTTC,CASSLVGADYEQYF
TRBJ1-6,NA,TRBV27,NA,TGTGCCAGCAGTCCCCGGGAGGGGGAGGCCCTCCACTTT,CASSPREGEALHF
TRBJ1-1,NA,TRBV28,TRBD1,TGTGCCAGCAGTTCCCTGGGGACAGGCCGGCCGAACACTGAAGCTTTCTTT,CASSSLGTGRPNTEAFF
TRBJ1-5,NA,TRBV30,NA,TGTGCCTGGAGTGTAGGGTCAGGCAATCAGCCCCAGCATTTT,CAWSVGSGNQPQHF
TRBJ2-7,once,TRBV4-1,TRBD2,TGCGCCAGCAGCCGGGGGACTAGCGGAGCCTACGAGCAGTACTTC,CASSRGTSGAYEQYF
TRBJ1-2,NA,TRBV30,NA,TGTGCCTGGAGCCCTGGGACCTATGGCTACACCTTC,CAWSPGTYGYTF
TRBJ1-3,few,TRBV18,TRBD1,TGTGCCAGCTCAAGCGGACAGGGACGCTCTGGAAACACCATATATTTT,CASSSGQGRSGNTIYF
TRBJ2-1,few,TRBV18,TRBD2,TGTGCCAGCTCGCTCCGGACTAGCGGCTACAATGAGCAGTTCTTC,CASSLRTSGYNEQFF
TRBJ1-2,NA,TRBV27,NA,TGTGCCAGCAGGGGGGGGGCCGATAACTATGGCTACACCTTC,CASRGGADNYGYTF
TRBJ2-7,NA,TRBV2,TRBD1,TGTGCCAGCACTACCCCCGGGACAGGGGGGTACGAGCAGTACTTC,CASTTPGTGGYEQYF
TRBJ2-5,once,TRBV30,NA,TGTGCCTGGATGTCAAGCGGTTTCCAAGAGACCCAGTACTTC,CAWMSSGFQETQYF
TRBJ2-7,NA,TRBV18,TRBD1,TGTGCCAGCTCACCGACGGGACAGGGCCCCTACGAGCAGTACTTC,CASSPTGQGPYEQYF
TRBJ1-4,NA,TRBV23-1,NA,TGCGCCAGCAGTTGGGACGAGGGGAGAGAAAAACTGTTTTTT,CASSWDEGREKLFF
TRBJ2-5,once,TRBV5-1,NA,TGCGCCAGCAAAATAGGACAGTACCAAGAAACCCAGTACTTC,CASKIGQYQETQYF
TRBJ2-3,NA,TRBV6-5,NA,TGTGCCAGCAGTTCCACACCTTTGGGCACAGATACGCAGTATTTT,CASSSTPLGTDTQYF
TRBJ1-2,NA,TRBV5-1,TRBD1,TGCGCCAGCAGCACACAACAGGGGTTCGGCTACACCTTC,CASSTQQGFGYTF
TRBJ1-1,NA,TRBV11-2,NA,TGTGCCAGCAGGTCTATATCAGGGAACACTGAAGCTTTCTTT,CASRSISGNTEAFF
TRBJ1-1,NA,TRBV5-1,TRBD1,TGCGCCAGCAGCCTTAGGACAGGGGGAGGAACTGAAGCTTTCTTT,CASSLRTGGGTEAFF
TRBJ2-7,NA,TRBV6-6,TRBD1,TGTGCCAGCAGCCTCCGGGACAGGGAGTCGGACGAGCAGTACTTC,CASSLRDRESDEQYF
TRBJ1-4,NA,TRBV10-1,NA,TGCGCCAGCAGTGAGGGATCCACCGGAGAAAAACTGTTTTTT,CASSEGSTGEKLFF
TRBJ2-3,NA,TRBV10-1,NA,TGCGCCAGCAGACCCGGACAGCCCACAGATACGCAGTATTTT,CASRPGQPTDTQYF
TRBJ1-1,NA,TRBV21-1,NA,TGTGCCAGCAGCAAACCGCTCGGGCGGTGCACTGAAGCTTTCTTT,CASSKPLGRCTEAFF